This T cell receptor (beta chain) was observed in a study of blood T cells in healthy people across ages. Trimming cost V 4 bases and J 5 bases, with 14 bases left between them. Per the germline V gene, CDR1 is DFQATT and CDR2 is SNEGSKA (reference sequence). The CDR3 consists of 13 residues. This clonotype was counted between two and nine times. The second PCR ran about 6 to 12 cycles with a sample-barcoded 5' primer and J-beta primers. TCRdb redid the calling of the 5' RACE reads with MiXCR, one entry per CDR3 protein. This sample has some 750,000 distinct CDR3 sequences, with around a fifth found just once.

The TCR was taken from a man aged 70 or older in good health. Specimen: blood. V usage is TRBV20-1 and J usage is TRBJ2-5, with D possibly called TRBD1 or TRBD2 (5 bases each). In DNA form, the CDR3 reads TGCAGTGCTATCCCCGCCGGGACGGAGACCCAGTACTTC. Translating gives CSAIPAGTETQYF.